The clone carrying this T cell receptor (beta chain) was counted many times. Its matching antigen is unknown. TCRdb redid the calling of the 5' RACE reads with MiXCR, one entry per CDR3 protein. The sample lists around 40,000 distinct CDR3 sequences, 11% occurring once. Germline V gene data show CDR1 as SGHKS and CDR2 as YYEKEE (reference sequence). This CDR3 comprises 14 residues. V was clipped by 4 bases and J by 3 bases, with 10 bases between them. The sample is drawn from a study of early T cells in non-severe SARS-CoV-2 infection. Study outcomes and limitations: In VDJdb matching, anti-spike CD8 responses were favored while private and CD4 specificities went missing.

This receptor was identified in an adult who was a healthcare worker with PCR-confirmed SARS-CoV-2 infection or an uninfected control (not recorded which). The sequencing input was whole blood. This chain joins TRBV5-5 and TRBJ1-4; perhaps TRBD1 as D (5 bases). The CDR3 DNA reads TGTGCCAGCAGCCCTAGGGGTGCTAATGAAAAACTGTTTTTT. Translated: CASSPRGANEKLFF.